The clone carrying this T cell receptor (beta chain) was picked up a small number of times. Antigen specificity is unknown. The data stem from a study of response to subunit inactivated influenza vaccine. Study-wide results and limits: Each seasonal influenza vaccination recruits few new T cells, the authors suggested.

TCRdb recomputed calls from the RT-PCR reads with MiXCR, one row per CDR3 protein. The table lists more than 700,000 distinct CDR3 sequences, approximately 22% of them singletons. Trimming pared 1 base from V and 2 bases from J, leaving 9 bases between. Germline V gives CDR1 SQVTM, CDR2 ANQGSEA. The CDR3 contains 13 residues. The source of this sequence is a man aged 50-59 years who received an inactivated influenza vaccine. The sequences come from PBMCs from blood, collected roughly 5 days after vaccination. The chain couples TRBV29-1 to TRBJ2-7; possibly TRBD1 or TRBD2 for D (5 bases each). CDR3 nucleotide sequence: TGCAGCGTTGAAGGGGACGGAGCCTACGAGCAGTACTTC. As protein: CSVEGDGAYEQYF.